The 7 T cell receptor beta chains reported below all come from one sample, sequenced in a study of long-term antiretroviral therapy in people with HIV. The assay used was immunoSEQ (version v3.0), run at survey level. Sequencing used immunoSEQ multiplex PCR; TCRdb keeps in-frame clones, though not all of them. In the table there are about 25,000 clones, around 85% of which are singletons. The sample here was unsorted PBMCs, taken 1.2 years after starting antiretroviral therapy. Receptors originate from a middle-aged man with HIV.

J is TRBJ2-2 and V is TRBV5-6; 7 bases agree with TRBD1. The CDR3 has 15 residues. With 4 bases clipped from V and 5 bases from J, the junction kept 8 bases outside the gene matches. Germline V lookup: CDR1 SGHDT, CDR2 YYEEEE. CDR3 amino acids: CASSRRQGWTGELFF. The CDR3 nucleotides are TGTGCCAGCAGCAGACGACAGGGTTGGACCGGGGAGCTGTTTTTT.

The chain links TRBV28 to TRBJ2-5; possibly TRBD2 for D (5 bases). Germline CDR1 reads MDHEN; CDR2 reads SYDVKM. V lost 3 bases to trimming and J lost 0 bases, with 11 bases between them. This CDR3 comprises 15 residues. CDR3 DNA sequence: TGTGCCAGCAGTTTCGGTGGAGGATACCAAGAGACCCAGTACTTC. Translation: CASSFGGGYQETQYF.

Remarks on this clone: This sample includes further DNA sequences coding for the same CDR3. The V and J genes are TRBV6-5 and TRBJ2-4; perhaps D is TRBD1 or TRBD2 (5 bases each). Trimming took off 0 bases at V and 1 base at J, with 7 bases between the two ends. The germline CDR1 and CDR2 sequences are MNHEY and SVGAGI. CDR3 length equals 15 residues. In DNA, the CDR3 is TGTGCCAGCAGTTACTCCGGGGCGGCCAAAAACATTCAGTACTTC. Its protein product is CASSYSGAAKNIQYF.

The gene calls are TRBV11-1 and TRBJ2-7, with D perhaps being TRBD1 or TRBD2 (5 bases each). Looked up from germline, CDR1 is SGHAT and CDR2 is FQDESV (reference sequence). This CDR3 spans 14 amino acids. V lost 8 bases to trimming and J lost 4 bases, with 18 bases between them. The CDR3 region is CASSSPGRWYEQYF. CDR3 nucleotide sequence: TGTGCCAGCTCTTCCCCGGGACGGTGGTACGAGCAGTACTTC. The full variable domain, its missing parts supplied by reference TRBV11-1 and TRBJ2-7, is EAEVAQSPRYKITEKSQAVAFWCDPISGHATLYWYRQILGQGPELLVQFQDESVVDDSQLPKDRFSAERLKGVDSTLKIQPAELGDSAMYLCASSSPGRWYEQYFGPGTRLTVT.

This clone was counted a single time. The gene calls are TRBV5-6 and TRBJ1-2, with TRBD1 matching over 10 bases. The V segment lost 4 bases and the J segment 7 bases; nucleotides outside the gene matches: 16. The length of the CDR3 is 17 residues. Looked up from germline, CDR1 is SGHDT and CDR2 is YYEEEE. CDR3 loop: CASSHLLRDRGFFGYTF. CDR3 nucleotide sequence: TGTGCCAGCAGCCACCTCCTCCGGGACAGGGGATTTTTTGGCTACACCTTC.

The chain links TRBV7-9 to TRBJ1-1; possibly TRBD1 for D (5 bases). The CDR3 covers 13 residues. Trimming removed 8 bases from V and 13 bases from J, with 23 bases in between. The germline V gene encodes CDR1 SEHNR and CDR2 FQNEAQ (reference sequence). CDR3 sequence (DNA): TGTGCCAGCCGTCCCGGGACGCCTGTAAGTGGTTTCTTT. This sequence encodes CASRPGTPVSGFF.

The chain is built from TRBV27 and TRBJ1-2, with D unclear. The CDR3 length is 14 residues. Germline V CDR1 and CDR2: MNHEY, SMNVEV (reference sequence). The V and J ends lost 3 bases and 1 base respectively, with 9 bases between them. This chain's CDR3 is CASSFGFGNYGYTF. As DNA, the CDR3 is TGTGCCAGCAGTTTCGGTTTTGGTAACTATGGCTACACCTTC.